This T cell receptor (beta chain) was identified in a study of early T cells in non-severe SARS-CoV-2 infection. Background on the study: Sequencing targeted bulk RNA from unsorted whole blood, leaving chains unpaired. Study outcomes and limitations: Matches to VDJdb favored anti-spike CD8 responses and missed private and CD4 specificities.

Unique molecular identifiers (one per individual cDNA molecule) were attached. Using its own MiXCR run on the 5' RACE reads, TCRdb lists one record per CDR3 protein. In the table there are approximately 9,100 distinct CDR3 sequences, 4% to 5.5% of which are singletons. V lost 1 base, J lost 8 bases, and 6 bases stayed unmatched. The CDR3 consists of 15 residues. The germline gives CDR1 MNHEY, CDR2 SVGAGI. Many counts were recorded for this clonotype. Its antigen is unidentified. The sequence came from an adult who was a healthcare worker with PCR-confirmed SARS-CoV-2 infection or an uninfected control (not recorded which). The gene calls are TRBV6-5 and TRBJ1-2, with 11 bases that match TRBD1. Material for sequencing was whole blood. The CDR3 sequence is CASSYYPGQGVGYTF. CDR3 sequence (DNA): TGTGCCAGCAGTTACTATCCGGGACAGGGGGTCGGCTACACCTTC.